This TCR beta chain derives from a study of T cells in Graves' hyperthyroidism and ophthalmopathy. Looking at the study overall: Before any treatment, at initial diagnosis, peripheral blood was collected. Findings and limits, study-wide: A 13 V-J signature model discriminated ophthalmopathy versus stable hyperthyroidism.

This clonotype was found many times. No antigen is known for it. V shed 1 base and J 5 bases; nucleotides not matched to a gene: 11. CDR1 and CDR2 from the germline V gene are SGHAT and FQNNGV. The CDR3 loop spans 18 amino acids. Amplified TCR beta CDR3 regions derived from RNA transcripts. HTBI primers drove first-round RT-PCR of the TCR CDR3. A single record per CDR3 protein comes from TCRdb applying MiXCR to the multiplex PCR reads. The sample includes 550,000 to 650,000 distinct CDR3 sequences, around 14% of them seen just once. The sequence came from a woman aged 25 to 39 with Graves' hyperthyroidism that later progressed to Graves' ophthalmopathy. Specimen: blood. The chain combines TRBV11-2 with TRBJ1-4, with 9 bases matching TRBD1. CDR3 protein: CASSLGRGPGQGNEKLFF. The CDR3 DNA sequence: TGTGCCAGCAGCTTAGGAAGAGGGCCGGGACAGGGAAATGAAAAACTGTTTTTT.